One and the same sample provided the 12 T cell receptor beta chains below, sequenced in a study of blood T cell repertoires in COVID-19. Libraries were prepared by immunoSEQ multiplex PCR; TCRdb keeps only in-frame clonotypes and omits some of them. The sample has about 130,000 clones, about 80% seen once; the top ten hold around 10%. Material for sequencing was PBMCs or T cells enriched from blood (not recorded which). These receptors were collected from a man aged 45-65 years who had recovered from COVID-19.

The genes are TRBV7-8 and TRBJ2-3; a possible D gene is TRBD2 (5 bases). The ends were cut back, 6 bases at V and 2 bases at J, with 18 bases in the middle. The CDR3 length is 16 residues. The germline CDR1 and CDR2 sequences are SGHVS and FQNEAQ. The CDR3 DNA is TGTGCCAGCAGACTAGGACTGGGAAGAGCCACAGATACGCAGTATTTT. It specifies CASRLGLGRATDTQYF.

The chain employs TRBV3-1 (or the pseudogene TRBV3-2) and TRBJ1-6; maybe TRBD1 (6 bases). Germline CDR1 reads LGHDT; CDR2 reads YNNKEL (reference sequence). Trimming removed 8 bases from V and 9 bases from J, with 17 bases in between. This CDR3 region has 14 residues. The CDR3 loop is CASSGGGQRSPLHF. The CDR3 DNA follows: TGTGCCAGCTCTGGGGGGGGGCAGCGTTCACCCCTCCACTTT.

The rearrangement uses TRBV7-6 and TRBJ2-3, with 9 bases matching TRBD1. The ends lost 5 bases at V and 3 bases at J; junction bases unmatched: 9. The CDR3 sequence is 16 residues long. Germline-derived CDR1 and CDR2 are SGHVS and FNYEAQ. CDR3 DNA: TGTGCCAGCAGCACCCACAGACAGGGGGGGACAGATACGCAGTATTTT. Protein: CASSTHRQGGTDTQYF.

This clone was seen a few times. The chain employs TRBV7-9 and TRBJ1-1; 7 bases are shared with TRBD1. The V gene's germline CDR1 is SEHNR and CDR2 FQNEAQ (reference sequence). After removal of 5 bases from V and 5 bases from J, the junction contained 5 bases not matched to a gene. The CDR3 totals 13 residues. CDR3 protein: CASSRQGGTEAFF. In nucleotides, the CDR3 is TGTGCCAGCAGCCGACAGGGTGGGACTGAAGCTTTCTTT. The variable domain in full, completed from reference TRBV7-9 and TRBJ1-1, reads DTGVSQNPRHKITKRGQNVTFRCDPISEHNRLYWYRQTLGQGPEFLTYFQNEAQLEKSRLLSDRFSAERPKGSFSTLEIQRTEQGDSAMYLCASSRQGGTEAFFGQGTRLTVV.

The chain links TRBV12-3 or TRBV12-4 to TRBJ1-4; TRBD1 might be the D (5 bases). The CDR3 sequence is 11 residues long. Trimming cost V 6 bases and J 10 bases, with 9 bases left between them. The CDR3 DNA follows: TGTGCCAGCAGGTTCCAGGGAAAACTGTTTTTT. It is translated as CASRFQGKLFF.

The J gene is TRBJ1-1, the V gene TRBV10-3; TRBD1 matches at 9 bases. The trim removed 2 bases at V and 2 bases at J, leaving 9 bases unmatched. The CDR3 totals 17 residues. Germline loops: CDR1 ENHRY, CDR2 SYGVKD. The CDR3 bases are TGTGCCATCAGTGAGCCGGGACAGGGCTTTATCAACACTGAAGCTTTCTTT. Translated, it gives CAISEPGQGFINTEAFF.

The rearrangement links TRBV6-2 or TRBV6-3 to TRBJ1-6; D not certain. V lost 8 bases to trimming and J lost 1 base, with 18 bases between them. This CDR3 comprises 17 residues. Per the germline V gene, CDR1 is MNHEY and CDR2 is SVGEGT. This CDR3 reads CASGQEGLRSYNSPLHF. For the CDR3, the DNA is TGTGCCAGCGGCCAGGAAGGACTCCGGTCCTATAATTCACCCCTCCACTTT.

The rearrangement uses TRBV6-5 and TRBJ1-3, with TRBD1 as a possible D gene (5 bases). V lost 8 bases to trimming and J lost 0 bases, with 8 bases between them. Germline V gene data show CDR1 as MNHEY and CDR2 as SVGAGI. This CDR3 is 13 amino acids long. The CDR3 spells CASGQPSGNTIYF. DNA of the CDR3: TGTGCCAGCGGACAACCCTCTGGAAACACCATATATTTT.

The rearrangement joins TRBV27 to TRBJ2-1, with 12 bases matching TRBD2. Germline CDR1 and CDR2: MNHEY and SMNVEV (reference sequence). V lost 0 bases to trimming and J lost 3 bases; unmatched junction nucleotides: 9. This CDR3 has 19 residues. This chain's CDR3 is CASSLSIPSGGAFYNEQFF. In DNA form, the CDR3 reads TGTGCCAGCAGTTTATCGATTCCTAGCGGGGGGGCCTTCTACAATGAGCAGTTCTTC.

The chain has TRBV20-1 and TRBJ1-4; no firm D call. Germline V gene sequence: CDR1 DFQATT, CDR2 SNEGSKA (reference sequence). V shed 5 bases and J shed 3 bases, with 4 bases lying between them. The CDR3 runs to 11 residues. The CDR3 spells CSALSNEKLFF. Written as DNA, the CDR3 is TGCAGTGCTTTATCTAATGAAAAACTGTTTTTT.

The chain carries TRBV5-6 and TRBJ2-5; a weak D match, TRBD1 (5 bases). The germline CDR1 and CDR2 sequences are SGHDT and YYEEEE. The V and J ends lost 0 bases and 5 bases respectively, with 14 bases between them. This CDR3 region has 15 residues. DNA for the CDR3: TGTGCCAGCAGCTTGGGGACAACCTCTGGGGAGACCCAGTACTTC. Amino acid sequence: CASSLGTTSGETQYF.

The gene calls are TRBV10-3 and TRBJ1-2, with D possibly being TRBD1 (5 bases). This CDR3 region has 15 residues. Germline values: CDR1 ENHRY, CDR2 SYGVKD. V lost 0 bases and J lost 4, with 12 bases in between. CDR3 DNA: TGTGCCATCAGTGAGTCTGGAGGGGCGGCCTATGGCTACACCTTC. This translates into CAISESGGAAYGYTF.